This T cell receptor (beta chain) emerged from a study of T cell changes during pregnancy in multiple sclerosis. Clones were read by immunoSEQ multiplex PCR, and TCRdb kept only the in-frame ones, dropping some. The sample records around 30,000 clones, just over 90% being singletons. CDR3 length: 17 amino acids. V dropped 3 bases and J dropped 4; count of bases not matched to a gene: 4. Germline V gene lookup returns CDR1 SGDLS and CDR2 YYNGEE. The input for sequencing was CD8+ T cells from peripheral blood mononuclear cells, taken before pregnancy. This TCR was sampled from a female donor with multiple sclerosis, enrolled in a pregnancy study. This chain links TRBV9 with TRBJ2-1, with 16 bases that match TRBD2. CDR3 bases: TGTGCCAGCAGCGCCGGGACTAGCGGGGGGGGATACAATGAGCAGTTCTTC. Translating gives CASSAGTSGGGYNEQFF.